One sample yielded the 28 T cell receptor beta chains listed below, sequenced in a study of blood T cell repertoires in COVID-19. Assay: immunoSEQ multiplex PCR; the TCRdb copy retains only in-frame clones and omits some. The data show 200,000 to 250,000 clones, 88% seen once. The material sequenced was peripheral blood. The receptors were sampled from a man older than 75 with acute or convalescent COVID-19.

The rearrangement uses TRBV7-2 and TRBJ2-1; 12 nucleotides line up with TRBD2. Unmatched junction bases numbered 15, after V lost 6 bases and J lost 6 bases. The CDR3 totals 18 residues. Germline V CDR1 and CDR2: SGHTA, FQGNSA. The CDR3 DNA reads TGTGCCAGCAGAACTCGGACTCTAGCGGGAGGGCCAGGCAATGAGCAGTTCTTC. This sequence encodes CASRTRTLAGGPGNEQFF.

This rearrangement joins TRBV19 to TRBJ2-2; D not certain. The CDR3 is 15 residues long. From germline, CDR1 is LNHDA and CDR2 SQIVND (reference sequence). Trimming cost V 5 bases and J 7 bases, with 17 bases left between them. The chain's CDR3 is CASSPQIASLGELFF. The CDR3 DNA reads as TGTGCCAGTAGTCCCCAGATAGCCTCACTCGGGGAGCTGTTTTTT.

The V call is TRBV29-1, the J call TRBJ2-5; a weak D match, TRBD1 (7 bases). This CDR3 is built from 15 residues. Per the germline V gene, CDR1 is SQVTM and CDR2 is ANQGSEA. Trimming removed 3 bases from V and 1 base from J, with 15 bases in between. CDR3: CSVEWQGGGQETQYF. In nucleotides, the CDR3 is TGCAGCGTTGAGTGGCAGGGGGGAGGCCAAGAGACCCAGTACTTC.

V is TRBV7-9 and J is TRBJ1-3, with D possibly matching TRBD1 (6 bases). The CDR3 extends over 16 amino acids. CDR1 and CDR2 from the germline V gene are SEHNR and FQNEAQ (reference sequence). V lost 2 bases to trimming and J lost 0 bases, with 11 bases between them. CDR3 amino acids: CASSLSGRGSGNTIYF. CDR3 nucleotides: TGTGCCAGCAGCTTATCGGGCAGGGGCTCTGGAAACACCATATATTTT. Drawing the rest from reference TRBV7-9 and TRBJ1-3, the complete variable domain is DTGVSQNPRHKITKRGQNVTFRCDPISEHNRLYWYRQTLGQGPEFLTYFQNEAQLEKSRLLSDRFSAERPKGSFSTLEIQRTEQGDSAMYLCASSLSGRGSGNTIYFGEGSWLTVV.

The J gene is TRBJ1-6, the V gene TRBV4-3; 12 nucleotides line up with TRBD1. J gave up 8 bases and V 4 bases, and 12 bases lay outside the gene matches. The CDR3 is made up of 18 amino acids. Germline V gene lookup returns CDR1 LGHNA and CDR2 YSLEER. CDR3 coding DNA: TGCGCCAGCAGCCCCGTAGGGACAGGGGGCTATTTTGATTCACCCCTCCACTTT. Encoded protein: CASSPVGTGGYFDSPLHF.

The genes are TRBV19 and TRBJ2-6, with D maybe TRBD2 (6 bases). CDR3 length equals 17 residues. V lost 2 bases and J 2 bases, leaving 13 bases between the germline ends. Germline lookup yields CDR1 LNHDA and CDR2 SQIVND (reference sequence). The chain's CDR3 is CASSIRRGGTGANVLTF. CDR3 bases: TGTGCCAGTAGTATACGGAGGGGAGGTACTGGGGCCAACGTCCTGACTTTC.

The rearrangement joins TRBV11-2 to TRBJ1-4; D is unresolved. The V end was cut by 1 base, the J end by 6 bases, with 9 bases between. Germline CDR1 reads SGHAT; CDR2 reads FQNNGV. The CDR3 totals 14 residues. The CDR3 loop is CASSLGGFDEKLFF. CDR3 coding DNA: TGTGCCAGCAGCTTAGGAGGGTTTGATGAAAAACTGTTTTTT.

The chain is built from TRBV28 and TRBJ2-2; D ambiguous. The CDR3 spans 16 residues. CDR1 MDHEN and CDR2 SYDVKM come from the germline V gene. The V and J ends lost 6 bases and 0 bases respectively, with 14 bases between them. CDR3 nucleotides: TGTGCCAGCAGCCCCCCCGTGAGTTCGAACACCGGGGAGCTGTTTTTT. It yields the protein CASSPPVSSNTGELFF.

This clone was detected once. The J gene is TRBJ2-3, the V gene TRBV11-3; 8 bases fit TRBD2. The CDR3 sequence is 14 residues long. Germline V CDR1 and CDR2: SGHNT, YENEEA. The ends lost 5 bases at V and 4 bases at J; junction bases unmatched: 5. The CDR3 nucleotides read TGTGCCAGCAGCCCCGGACTAGCCTCAGATACGCAGTATTTT. This codes for CASSPGLASDTQYF.

The V call is TRBV15, the J call TRBJ2-7; 7 bases are a match to TRBD1. This CDR3 region has 14 residues. CDR1 and CDR2 from the germline V gene are LNHNV and YYDKDF (reference sequence). V was clipped by 0 bases and J by 3 bases; unmatched bases: 2. Written as DNA, the CDR3 is TGTGCCACCAGCAGAGATAGGGGGCTCTACGAGCAGTACTTC. Its translation is CATSRDRGLYEQYF.

This clone was seen only a few times. V and J are TRBV19 and TRBJ2-3, with 7 positions matching TRBD1. CDR3 length equals 14 residues. Germline V CDR1 and CDR2: LNHDA, SQIVND (reference sequence). Losses at the gene ends were 6 bases for V and 4 bases for J; bases not matched to a gene: 7. The CDR3 DNA reads as TGTGCCAGTAGCTTCACCAGGGGGTCAGATACGCAGTATTTT. This codes for CASSFTRGSDTQYF.

This rearrangement joins TRBV7-2 to TRBJ1-1; perhaps TRBD1 as D (6 bases). The CDR3 extends over 14 amino acids. Trimming cost V 5 bases and J 0 bases, with 10 bases left between them. Germline loops: CDR1 SGHTA, CDR2 FQGNSA. The CDR3 DNA is TGTGCCAGCAGCCGGGGACAACTGAACACTGAAGCTTTCTTT. Translated, it gives CASSRGQLNTEAFF.

The rearrangement links TRBV2 to TRBJ1-5; 11 bases agree with TRBD1. Germline V lookup: CDR1 SNHLY, CDR2 FYNNEI. The CDR3 has 14 amino acids. The ends lost 6 bases at V and 11 bases at J; junction bases unmatched: 9. The CDR3 nucleotides read TGTGCCAGCAGGGACAGGGGGCATTCTGAAGCCCAGCATTTT. Translated, it gives CASRDRGHSEAQHF.

Details on this clone: This same CDR3 is encoded by further DNA sequences in the sample. This chain connects TRBV5-1 to TRBJ2-3, with 8 bases identical to TRBD1. The trim removed 0 bases at V and 2 bases at J, leaving 5 bases unmatched. From germline, CDR1 is SGHRS and CDR2 YFSETQ. The CDR3 contains 16 residues. The DNA of the CDR3 is TGCGCCAGCAGCTTGGCGGACAGGGCGATCACAGATACGCAGTATTTT. Translation: CASSLADRAITDTQYF.

The chain recombines TRBV11-2 with TRBJ2-1; no clear D. The germline CDR1 and CDR2 sequences are SGHAT and FQNNGV. Trimming took off 4 bases at V and 8 bases at J, with 6 bases between the two ends. This CDR3 comprises 11 residues. CDR3 amino acids: CASSSRDEQFF. DNA of the CDR3: TGTGCCAGCAGCTCCCGGGATGAGCAGTTCTTC.

The chain uses TRBV18 and TRBJ1-5; 7 nucleotides match TRBD1. V trimming: 5 bases; J trimming: 1 base; junction bases outside the gene matches: 5. Germline CDR1 is KGHSH and CDR2 is LQKENI. The CDR3 contains 15 residues. The CDR3 reads CASSIQGVSNQPQHF. CDR3 nucleotide sequence: TGTGCCAGCTCAATCCAGGGGGTAAGCAATCAGCCCCAGCATTTT. Variable domain in full (rest from reference TRBV18 and TRBJ1-5): NAGVMQNPRHLVRRRGQEARLRCSPMKGHSHVYWYRQLPEEGLKFMVYLQKENIIDESGMPKERFSAEFPKEGPSILRIQQVVRGDSAAYFCASSIQGVSNQPQHFGDGTRLSIL.

The V and J genes are TRBV11-2 and TRBJ2-1; 12 positions agree with TRBD2. Unmatched junction bases numbered 11, after V lost 5 bases and J lost 6 bases. The germline gives CDR1 SGHAT, CDR2 FQNNGV. There are 17 residues in the CDR3. The DNA for the CDR3 is TGTGCCAGCAGCCCGACTAGCGGGAGTTCGAATGGCAATGAGCAGTTCTTC. Encoded protein: CASSPTSGSSNGNEQFF.

This rearrangement joins TRBV7-2 to TRBJ2-7; 9 bases align to TRBD2. J was trimmed by 3 bases and V by 0 bases; bases with no gene match: 15. Germline loops: CDR1 SGHTA, CDR2 FQGNSA. The CDR3 sequence is 19 residues long. This CDR3 is CASSLAGLLREGRNYEQYF. CDR3 coding DNA: TGTGCCAGCAGCTTAGCTGGCCTTTTGCGGGAGGGCCGTAACTACGAGCAGTACTTC.

This chain links TRBV20-1 with TRBJ2-3, with D unclear. Germline CDR1 DFQATT, CDR2 SNEGSKA (reference sequence). The V gene lost 1 base and the J gene lost 5 bases, with 4 bases spanning the gap. This CDR3 has 11 amino acids. As DNA, the CDR3 is TGCAGTGCTAGAGTCCTAGATACGCAGTATTTT. It codes for CSARVLDTQYF.

The chain is built from TRBV3-1 (or the pseudogene TRBV3-2) and TRBJ2-7; TRBD2 matches at 7 bases. The CDR3 covers 16 residues. V shed 3 bases, J shed 0 bases, and the junction held 8 bases outside the gene matches. The germline V gene has CDR1 LGHDT and CDR2 YNNKEL (reference sequence). CDR3 protein: CASSHHMTSPSYEQYF. The DNA of the CDR3 is TGTGCCAGCAGCCACCATATGACTAGCCCCTCCTACGAGCAGTACTTC.

V and J are TRBV7-2 and TRBJ2-7; 12 bases align to TRBD1. The CDR3 consists of 16 residues. The trim removed 0 bases at V and 0 bases at J, leaving 0 bases unmatched. Germline V CDR1 and CDR2: SGHTA, FQGNSA. CDR3: CASSLAGQGASYEQYF. In nucleotides, the CDR3 is TGTGCCAGCAGCTTAGCGGGACAGGGGGCCTCCTACGAGCAGTACTTC.

The chain joins TRBV6-4 to TRBJ1-3, with D possibly being TRBD1 (5 bases). With 0 bases removed from V and 1 base from J, the gap between germline ends came to 10 bases. The CDR3 covers 16 residues. Looked up from germline, CDR1 is MRHNA and CDR2 is SNTAGT. The CDR3 protein is CASSDSIAGSGNTIYF. The CDR3, as DNA: TGTGCCAGCAGTGACTCGATCGCAGGGTCTGGAAACACCATATATTTT.

In this sample, this clone turned up a few times. The CDR3 region is CASSQAQGSSGGTPLHF. The CDR3 DNA reads as TGTGCCAGCAGCCAAGCGCAGGGATCCTCGGGGGGGACACCCCTCCACTTT. This sequence joins TRBV4-2 and TRBJ1-6; maybe TRBD1 (5 bases). CDR1 is LGHNA, CDR2 YNFKEQ, per germline. The length of the CDR3 is 17 residues. V was shortened by 1 base and J by 11 bases, with 21 bases between the two germline ends.

This clone is a singleton in its sample. This chain connects TRBV7-6 to TRBJ2-1, with D maybe TRBD2 (6 bases). Germline CDR1 SGHVS, CDR2 FNYEAQ. The CDR3 extends over 15 amino acids. The ends were cut back, 2 bases at V and 3 bases at J, with 11 bases in the middle. CDR3 in amino acids: CASSLLSGLYNEQFF. DNA for the CDR3: TGTGCCAGCAGCTTACTCAGCGGGCTCTACAATGAGCAGTTCTTC.

The chain links TRBV27 to TRBJ1-1, with TRBD1 matching over 7 bases. Germline V CDR1 and CDR2: MNHEY, SMNVEV (reference sequence). There are 17 residues in the CDR3. J gave up 1 base and V 0 bases, and 8 bases lay outside the gene matches. The CDR3 bases are TGTGCCAGCAGTTTATCACCCAGGGCAGGGGGGAACACTGAAGCTTTCTTT. Amino acid sequence: CASSLSPRAGGNTEAFF.

CDR3 protein: CASSPGGQGGADGYTF. The CDR3 DNA sequence: TGTGCCAGTAGCCCGGGGGGACAGGGGGGCGCGGATGGCTACACCTTC. The chain is built from TRBV19 and TRBJ1-2, with 11 bases aligning to TRBD1. V shed 6 bases and J 6 bases; nucleotides not matched to a gene: 12. The CDR3 totals 16 residues. Looked up from germline, CDR1 is LNHDA and CDR2 is SQIVND (reference sequence). Full variable domain (remainder filled in from reference TRBV19 and TRBJ1-2): DGGITQSPKYLFRKEGQNVTLSCEQNLNHDAMYWYRQDPGQGLRLIYYSQIVNDFQKGDIAEGYSVSREKKESFPLTVTSAQKNPTAFYLCASSPGGQGGADGYTFGSGTRLTVV.

The chain recombines TRBV4-2 with TRBJ2-1; 10 bases map to TRBD2. The ends lost 1 base at V and 6 bases at J; junction bases unmatched: 3. The CDR3 is 15 residues long. Germline V CDR1 and CDR2: LGHNA, YNFKEQ. The CDR3 spells CASSQVPSGGNEQFF. The DNA for the CDR3 is TGTGCCAGCAGCCAAGTTCCTAGCGGGGGCAATGAGCAGTTCTTC.

The chain employs TRBV5-5 and TRBJ1-2; 7 bases are shared with TRBD1. This CDR3 has 14 residues. Trimming took 2 bases from V and 2 from J; bases not matched to a gene: 3. Germline CDR1 and CDR2: SGHKS and YYEKEE (reference sequence). The CDR3 sequence: CASSFLQGNYGYTF. The CDR3 DNA sequence: TGTGCCAGCAGCTTCTTACAGGGGAACTATGGCTACACCTTC.